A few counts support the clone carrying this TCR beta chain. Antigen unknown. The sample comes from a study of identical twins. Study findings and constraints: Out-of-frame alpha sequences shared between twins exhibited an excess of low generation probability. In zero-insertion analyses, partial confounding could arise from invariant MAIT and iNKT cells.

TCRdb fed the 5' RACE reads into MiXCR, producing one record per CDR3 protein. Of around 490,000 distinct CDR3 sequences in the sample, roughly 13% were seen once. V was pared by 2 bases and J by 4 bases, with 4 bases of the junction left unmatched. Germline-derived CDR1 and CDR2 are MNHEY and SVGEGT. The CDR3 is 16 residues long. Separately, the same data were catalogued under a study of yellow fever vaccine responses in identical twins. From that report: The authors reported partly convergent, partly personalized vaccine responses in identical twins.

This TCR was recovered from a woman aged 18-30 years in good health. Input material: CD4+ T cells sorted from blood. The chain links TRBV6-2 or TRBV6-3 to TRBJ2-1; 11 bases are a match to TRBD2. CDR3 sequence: CASSYRGTSGYNEQFF. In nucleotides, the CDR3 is TGTGCCAGCAGTTACCGAGGGACTAGCGGATACAATGAGCAGTTCTTC.